What follows is one T cell receptor (beta chain) and its context. Its antigen is still unknown. Profiled with immunoSEQ multiplex PCR; TCRdb holds only in-frame clones, not every one. The repertoire holds 60,000 to 70,000 clones, with around 86% as singletons. This record belongs to a study of T cell responses to AZD1222 COVID-19 vaccine. Broader study findings: Baseline seropositivity characterized only a handful of AZD1222 recipients.

V shed 2 bases, J shed 6 bases, and the junction held 1 base outside the gene matches. CDR3 length equals 13 residues. Germline-derived CDR1 and CDR2 are SGHAT and FQNNGV. This TCR came from an adult in good health. Sequenced material: peripheral blood, taken on day 0 of AZD1222 vaccination. This chain joins TRBV11-2 and TRBJ1-2; 9 bases fit TRBD1. The CDR3, as DNA: TGTGCCAGCAGCTTACGGGACAGGGATGGCTACACCTTC. This codes for CASSLRDRDGYTF.